A single sample is the source of the 2 T cell receptor beta chains below, sequenced in a study of Ad26.COV2.S vaccination and SARS-CoV-2 variants (dated by TCRdb to the early 2020s). Receptors were amplified or captured by the immunoSEQ multiplex PCR assay. The source is immuneACCESS, and TCRdb retained only in-frame sequences with V and J called. Part of the clones is not carried over; for the studies checked, unresolved V genes explain less than half of this, and the remainder is unexplained. For this sample there are 440,000 or so clones; 90% appear just once. Of the sample, around 4.5% is held by the ten largest clones. The treatment or condition tag for this specimen amounts to: 15 to 20 received Ad26.COV2.S at low or high dose, single or two shots; a few received placebo; per-sample allocation not given. For vaccine and placebo recipients, repertoires were sequenced using samples collected on day 63 after the first injection.

The sample in question was peripheral blood, obtained in a trial of Ad26.COV2.S vaccine versus placebo. The receptor set was obtained from a person between 18 and 59 years old who received the Ad26.COV2.S COVID-19 vaccine or a placebo.

The J gene is TRBJ2-2, the V gene TRBV5-5; 7 positions match TRBD1. CDR1 and CDR2 (germline): SGHKS, YYEKEE (reference sequence). The V gene end was trimmed by 4 bases and the J gene end by 1 base; junction bases not matched to a gene: 13. The CDR3 is 18 residues long. The DNA for the CDR3 is TGTGCCAGCAGCATGACCGGGACAGTACTGGGGAACACCGGGGAGCTGTTTTTT. It is translated as CASSMTGTVLGNTGELFF.

The chain uses TRBV5-1 and TRBJ2-5; 7 nucleotides agree with TRBD2. The CDR3 has 15 residues. After removal of 4 bases from V and 2 bases from J, the junction contained 8 bases not matched to a gene. Per germline, CDR1 SGHRS and CDR2 YFSETQ. The CDR3 loop reads CASSPGRGLQETQYF. CDR3 in DNA: TGCGCCAGCAGCCCTGGGAGGGGACTTCAAGAGACCCAGTACTTC. The full variable domain, completed using reference TRBV5-1 and TRBJ2-5, is KAGVTQTPRYLIKTRGQQVTLSCSPISGHRSVSWYQQTPGQGLQFLFEYFSETQRNKGNFPGRFSGRQFSNSRSEMNVSTLELGDSALYLCASSPGRGLQETQYFGPGTRLLVL.